This entry concerns a single T cell receptor (beta chain). The antigen is not known. The record originates from a study of shared clonotypes between healthy human individuals. In the study overall: Used for every donor were three CD4 naive, three CD4 memory, two CD8 naive and one CD8 memory plate.

Data came from immunoSEQ multiplex PCR; TCRdb stores just in-frame clones and leaves some out. The sample yields 2.5 million or so clones, 90% to 95% seen once. Trimming left V 2 bases short and J 11 bases short, with 12 bases between. This CDR3 has 13 amino acids. CDR1 is SNHLY, CDR2 FYNNEI, per germline. General study points: Naive subsets typically showed greater estimated richness than memory subsets.

The TCR sequence derives from a man aged 18 to 35 in good health. The sequencing sample was made of naive CD4+ T cells sorted from blood. Subset in this sample: CD45RA+ positively selected. The chain uses TRBV2 and TRBJ1-4; no reliable D call. Here the CDR3 reads CASSEILAGKLFF. CDR3 nucleotides: TGTGCCAGCAGTGAAATATTGGCGGGGAAACTGTTTTTT.